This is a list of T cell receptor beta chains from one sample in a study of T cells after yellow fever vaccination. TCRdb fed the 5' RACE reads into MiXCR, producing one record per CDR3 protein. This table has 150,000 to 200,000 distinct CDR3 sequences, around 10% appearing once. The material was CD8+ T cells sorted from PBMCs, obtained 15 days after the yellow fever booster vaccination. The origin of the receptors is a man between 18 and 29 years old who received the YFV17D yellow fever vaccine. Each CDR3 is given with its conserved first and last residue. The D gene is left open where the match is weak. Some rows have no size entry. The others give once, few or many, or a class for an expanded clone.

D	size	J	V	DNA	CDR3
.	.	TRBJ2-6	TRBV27	TGTGCCAGCAGTTTCGGTCAGGGGACGTTCTCTGGGGCCAACGTCCTGACTTTC	CASSFGQGTFSGANVLTF
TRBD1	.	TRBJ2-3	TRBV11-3	TGTGCCAGCAGAGGACAGGGAGCAGATACGCAGTATTTT	CASRGQGADTQYF
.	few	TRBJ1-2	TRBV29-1	TGCAGCGTTGTCGGGTTGTATGGCTACACCTTC	CSVVGLYGYTF
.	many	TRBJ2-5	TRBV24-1	TGTGCCACCAGTGATTTCCGGGGTGAAGAGACCCAGTACTTC	CATSDFRGEETQYF
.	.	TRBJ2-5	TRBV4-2	TGTGCCAGCACTAGGGCCGGTGGGGGCGAGACCCAGTACTTC	CASTRAGGGETQYF
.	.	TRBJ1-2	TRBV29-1	TGCAGCGTTGATAGGACTGCTAACTATGGCTACACCTTC	CSVDRTANYGYTF
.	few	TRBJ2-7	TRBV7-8	TGTGCCAGCGGGCAGACCTACGAGCAGTACTTC	CASGQTYEQYF
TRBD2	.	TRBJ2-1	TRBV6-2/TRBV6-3	TGTGCCAGCAGCGGGGGGGCCGAAAATGAGCAGTTCTTC	CASSGGAENEQFF
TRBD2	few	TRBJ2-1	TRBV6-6	TGTGCCAGCAGTTACTTCGTGACTAGCTACCATGAGCAGTTCTTC	CASSYFVTSYHEQFF
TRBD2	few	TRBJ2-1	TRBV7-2	TGTGCCAGCAGCTTATATGTAGCGGGGGCCCTTAACAATGAGCAGTTCTTC	CASSLYVAGALNNEQFF
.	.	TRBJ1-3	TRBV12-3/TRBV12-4	TGTGCCAGCAGTTCCCCGAAGTCGCCTGGAAACACCATATATTTT	CASSSPKSPGNTIYF
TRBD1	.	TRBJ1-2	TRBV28	TGTGCCAGCAGTCCTCTCCCGGACAGGGGGCATGGCTACACCTTC	CASSPLPDRGHGYTF
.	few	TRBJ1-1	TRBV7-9	TGTGCCAGCAGCTTAGGGACAGCCCAGAACACTGAAGCTTTCTTT	CASSLGTAQNTEAFF
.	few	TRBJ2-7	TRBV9	TGTGCCAGCAGCGAAGGACTGGCTGTACCCTACGAGCAGTACTTC	CASSEGLAVPYEQYF
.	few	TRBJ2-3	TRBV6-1	TGTGCCAGCAGTGATTTGGGTTTTACGGCAGATACGCAGTATTTT	CASSDLGFTADTQYF
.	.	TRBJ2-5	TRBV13	TGTGCCAGCAGCTTAGGCCAGGGCTGGGAGACCCAGTACTTC	CASSLGQGWETQYF
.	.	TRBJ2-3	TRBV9	TGTGCCAGCAGCGTAGGGGCAGGGGCAAGGAAGGATACGCAGTATTTT	CASSVGAGARKDTQYF
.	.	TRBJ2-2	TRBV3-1	TGTGCCAGCAGCCAAGTAACAGCTAGAGACGCGAACACCGGGGAGCTGTTTTTT	CASSQVTARDANTGELFF
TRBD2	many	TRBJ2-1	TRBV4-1	TGCGCCAGCAGTCAACCGGGACTAGATACATATGAGCAGTTCTTC	CASSQPGLDTYEQFF
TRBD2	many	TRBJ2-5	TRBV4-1	TGCGCCAGCAGCCAGTACGGGGGGGCCGGGGAGACCCAGTACTTC	CASSQYGGAGETQYF
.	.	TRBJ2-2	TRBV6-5	TGTGCCACCGAGAACACCGGGGAGCTGTTTTTT	CATENTGELFF
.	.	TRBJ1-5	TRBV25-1	TGTGCCAGCAGTGATGGGGGGCTCCAGCCCCAGCATTTT	CASSDGGLQPQHF
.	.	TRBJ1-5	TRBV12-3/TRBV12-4	TGTGCCAGCAGTTTCCGAGGGGTCGGACGTCAGCCCCAGCATTTT	CASSFRGVGRQPQHF
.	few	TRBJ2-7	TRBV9	TGTGCCAGCAGCGTCAGCTTTTCCCCCGCCTACGAGCAGTACTTC	CASSVSFSPAYEQYF
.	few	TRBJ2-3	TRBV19	TGTGCCAGTGGAGGGGGGCTAGCAACAGATACGCAGTATTTT	CASGGGLATDTQYF
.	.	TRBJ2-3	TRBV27	TGTGCCAGCAGTCCCGCCGGTGGCTCTGGCACAGATACGCAGTATTTT	CASSPAGGSGTDTQYF
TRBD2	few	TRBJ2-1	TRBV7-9	TGTGCCAGCAGCCCACCTGAGCGGGGGAGCTCCTACAATGAGCAGTTCTTC	CASSPPERGSSYNEQFF
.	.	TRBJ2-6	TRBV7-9	TGTGCCAGCAGCTTTAGGCTCAACGTCCTGACTTTC	CASSFRLNVLTF
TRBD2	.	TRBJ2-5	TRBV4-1	TGCGCCAGCAGTCGGACTAGCGGGAAGACCCAGTACTTC	CASSRTSGKTQYF
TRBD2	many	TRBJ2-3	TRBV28	TGTGCCAGCAGTTTAACTAGCGGGGCTGGAGATACGCAGTATTTT	CASSLTSGAGDTQYF
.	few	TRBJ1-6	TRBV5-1	TGCGCCAGCAGCTTGGAGGGGACGGGGAATTCACCCCTCCACTTT	CASSLEGTGNSPLHF
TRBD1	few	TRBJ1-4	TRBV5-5	TGTGCCAGCAGTAATCCGGGACAGGGGGCACAGAGTAATGAAAAACTGTTTTTT	CASSNPGQGAQSNEKLFF
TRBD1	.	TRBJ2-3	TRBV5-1	TGCGCCAGCAGCTTGAAGCAGGGGGGCACAGATACGCAGTATTTT	CASSLKQGGTDTQYF
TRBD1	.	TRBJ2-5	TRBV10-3	TGTGCCACGGGGGCAGGGGGCGCGGGGGAGACCCAGTACTTC	CATGAGGAGETQYF
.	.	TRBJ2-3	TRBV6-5	TGTGCCAGCAGTTATGGGGTCCCGGGGCTCAGCACAGATACGCAGTATTTT	CASSYGVPGLSTDTQYF
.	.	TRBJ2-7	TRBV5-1	TGCGCCAGCAGCTTAATCCCAAGCGGGGACAGGAACTACGAGCAGTACTTC	CASSLIPSGDRNYEQYF
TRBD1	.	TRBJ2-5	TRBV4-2	TGTGCCAGCAGCCAAGAGCAGGGGGTGGTCCAAGAGACCCAGTACTTC	CASSQEQGVVQETQYF
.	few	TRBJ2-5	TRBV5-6	TGTGCCAGCAGCTTGCGAGGGGGGATCCAAGAGACCCAGTACTTC	CASSLRGGIQETQYF
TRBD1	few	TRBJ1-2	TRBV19	TGTGCCACGACGACCCAGCGGACAGGCCGCCGTGTCGATGGCTACACCTTC	CATTTQRTGRRVDGYTF
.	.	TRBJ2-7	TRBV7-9	TGTGCCAGCAGCTTTTTTAGGGGGGCGCCACCCTACGAGCAGTACTTC	CASSFFRGAPPYEQYF
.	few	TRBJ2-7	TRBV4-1	TGCGCCAGCAGCCTAGAGATTGAAGCCTACGAGCAGTACTTC	CASSLEIEAYEQYF
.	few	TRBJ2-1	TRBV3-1	TGTGCCAGCAGCCCCAACCCGGGGCAGGAAAACAATGAGCAGTTCTTC	CASSPNPGQENNEQFF
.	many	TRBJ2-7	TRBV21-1	TGTGCCAGCAGCAAGGACGAGGGCTCCTACGAGCAGTACTTC	CASSKDEGSYEQYF
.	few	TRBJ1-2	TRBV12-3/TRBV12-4	TGTGCCAGCAGTTCGGCGGGGCCAGGAATCTATGGCTACACCTTC	CASSSAGPGIYGYTF
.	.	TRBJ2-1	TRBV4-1	TGCGCCAGCAAAGATTTCGTCGGTAGGGGGGCGTCCTACAATGAGCAGTTCTTC	CASKDFVGRGASYNEQFF
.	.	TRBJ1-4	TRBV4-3	TGCGCCAGCAGCCAAGAACCAGGGGCGTACGCTAATGAAAAACTGTTTTTT	CASSQEPGAYANEKLFF
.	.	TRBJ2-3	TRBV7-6	TGTGCCAGCAGCTTAGCAGGGGGAGGTAGAGATACGCAGTATTTT	CASSLAGGGRDTQYF
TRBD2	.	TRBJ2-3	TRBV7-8	TGTGCCAGCAGCTTAGCTCATAGGACTAGCGGGGGGCCCACAGATACGCAGTATTTT	CASSLAHRTSGGPTDTQYF